The 11 T cell receptor beta chains listed next were all sequenced from one sample in a study of T cell responses to AZD1222 COVID-19 vaccine (dated by TCRdb to about 2021). Library generation was performed with the immunoSEQ multiplex PCR assay. The table was pulled from immuneACCESS by TCRdb, which kept in-frame rearrangements only. Such tables lose some clones; where checked, under half of the loss comes from unresolved V genes, and the rest has no known cause. This sample has tens of thousands of clones in its table, and 89% of those were observed once. Over 2% of the sample lies in the top ten. Read against the paper, the sample's time point label means: baseline before first vaccination. The sequences come from peripheral blood, collected on day 0 of AZD1222 vaccination. The receptors here all came from an adult in good health.

As DNA, the CDR3 is TGTGCCAGCAGTCCCGGGACAGGGGTCACAGATACGCAGTATTTT. Encoded protein: CASSPGTGVTDTQYF. The rearrangement uses TRBV6-5 and TRBJ2-3; 10 positions match TRBD1. The germline gives CDR1 MNHEY, CDR2 SVGAGI. Trimming removed 5 bases from V and 2 bases from J; junction bases left unmatched: 4. The CDR3 is 15 residues long.

The chain links TRBV7-2 to TRBJ2-7; unclear D gene. This CDR3 has 16 amino acids. V was trimmed by 1 base and J by 0 bases, leaving 13 bases between them. Germline lookup yields CDR1 SGHTA and CDR2 FQGNSA. CDR3: CASSLGVETPSYEQYF. The CDR3 bases are TGTGCCAGCAGCTTAGGGGTTGAGACTCCCTCCTACGAGCAGTACTTC.

The chain has TRBV18 and TRBJ1-1, with TRBD1 as a possible D gene (5 bases). Per germline, CDR1 KGHSH and CDR2 LQKENI. V lost 3 bases to trimming and J lost 1 base, with 12 bases between them. This CDR3 is built from 15 residues. The CDR3 DNA is TGTGCCAGCTCACCTATGAGACAGAGGAACACTGAAGCTTTCTTT. It codes for CASSPMRQRNTEAFF.

This chain links TRBV6-5 with TRBJ1-6, with D uncertain. Germline lookup yields CDR1 MNHEY and CDR2 SVGAGI. The CDR3 extends over 13 amino acids. The germline V and J ends were trimmed by 6 bases and 7 bases, with 10 bases remaining between them. CDR3 residues: CASSRTFNSPLHF. The CDR3 coding sequence is TGTGCCAGCAGCCGGACCTTCAATTCACCCCTCCACTTT.

The chain links TRBV3-1 (or the pseudogene TRBV3-2) to TRBJ1-5; D is uncertain. Germline V lookup: CDR1 LGHDT, CDR2 YNNKEL (reference sequence). The ends were cut back, 2 bases at V and 6 bases at J, with 8 bases in the middle. CDR3 size: 13 residues. CDR3 region: CASSQSLGQPQHF. The CDR3 DNA reads TGTGCCAGCAGCCAAAGTTTAGGTCAGCCCCAGCATTTT.

This chain uses TRBV20-1 with TRBJ2-3, with 8 bases matching TRBD1. The CDR3 runs 15 residues. J gave up 4 bases and V 4 bases, and 10 bases lay outside the gene matches. CDR1 DFQATT and CDR2 SNEGSKA come from the germline V gene (reference sequence). The CDR3: CSANEASRGPDTQYF. CDR3 nucleotide sequence: TGCAGTGCTAATGAGGCGTCCAGGGGGCCAGATACGCAGTATTTT.

The chain's CDR3 is CATSDDSGAGVGGEQFF. CDR3 coding DNA: TGTGCCACCAGTGATGACTCGGGGGCGGGAGTTGGTGGTGAGCAGTTCTTC. V usage is TRBV24-1 and J usage is TRBJ2-1; maybe TRBD2 (7 bases). Trimming removed 3 bases from V and 9 bases from J, with 23 bases in between. Looked up from germline, CDR1 is KGHDR and CDR2 is SFDVKD. The CDR3 contains 17 residues.

The chain couples TRBV13 to TRBJ1-1; 7 nucleotides line up with TRBD1. J was trimmed by 4 bases and V by 6 bases; bases with no gene match: 5. The CDR3 loop spans 13 amino acids. Per the germline V gene, CDR1 is PRHDT and CDR2 is FYEKMQ (reference sequence). CDR3 DNA sequence: TGTGCCAGCAGTTTCCCAGGGGGCACTGAAGCTTTCTTT. Its protein is CASSFPGGTEAFF.

The J gene is TRBJ1-3, the V gene TRBV18; no reliable D call. Trimming shortened V by 1 base and J by 0 bases, and 7 bases separated the two germline ends. The CDR3 has 15 residues. Germline CDR1 reads KGHSH; CDR2 reads LQKENI. The CDR3: CASSPQRSSGNTIYF. The CDR3 region has the DNA TGTGCCAGCTCACCACAAAGGAGCTCTGGAAACACCATATATTTT.

The chain joins TRBV23-1 to TRBJ2-1, with 11 nucleotides matching TRBD2. TRBV23-1 is labeled an ORF, and its function is uncertain. This CDR3 region has 22 residues. V was clipped by 0 bases and J by 3 bases; unmatched bases: 19. The CDR3 sequence is CASSQSYVRASLAGDLYNEQFF. The CDR3 DNA follows: TGCGCCAGCAGTCAATCTTACGTCCGGGCCTCACTAGCGGGAGATCTCTACAATGAGCAGTTCTTC.

The chain carries TRBV3-1 (or the pseudogene TRBV3-2) and TRBJ2-7; a weak D match, TRBD2 (6 bases). The CDR3 is 12 residues long. Germline loops: CDR1 LGHDT, CDR2 YNNKEL (reference sequence). Deletions cut 2 bases from V and 5 bases from J, with 7 bases between. CDR3 in DNA: TGTGCCAGCAGCCAATCGGGGGACGAGCAGTACTTC. Translating gives CASSQSGDEQYF.